Detailed here is one TCR beta chain. Its antigen is currently unknown. Any history of autoimmune disease or systemic immunosuppression disqualified patients. The V end was cut by 3 bases, the J end by 5 bases, with 22 bases between. The CDR3 is 17 residues long. CDR1 and CDR2 (germline): KGHSH, LQKENI. These data are taken from a study of OX40 agonist ivuxolimab in advanced cancers. Clones were read by immunoSEQ multiplex PCR, and TCRdb kept only the in-frame ones, dropping some. The data hold around 78,000 clones, with 80% to 90% observed a single time. The study, taken as a whole, reports: The expanded peripheral T cells' antigen specificity was not determined. Some nonresponders likewise displayed low normalized T-cell clonal expansion. Clonal expansion was seen in CD4+ and CD8+ blood T cells by week 6 at 0.1 to 3.0 mg/kg.

The sequence derives from an adult with an advanced solid tumor such as melanoma, head and neck, liver or kidney cancer. The sample in question was CD4+ or CD8+ T cells sorted from blood, obtained in a trial of the OX40 agonist ivuxolimab. V and J are TRBV18 and TRBJ2-5; perhaps TRBD2 as D (7 bases). CDR3 nucleotides: TGTGCCAGCTCACCTTCGGGCGGGGGCTCCTCGTGGGAGACCCAGTACTTC. Translated, it gives CASSPSGGGSSWETQYF.